The source of this T cell receptor beta chain is a study of blood T cell repertoires in COVID-19. Profiling relied on immunoSEQ multiplex PCR, and the TCRdb table lists in-frame clones only, not all of them. The table shows roughly 200,000 clones, with over 80% occurring only once. Seattle's enrolled individuals joined amid active infection and were then monitored longitudinally. This CDR3 has 14 amino acids. Germline V CDR1 and CDR2: SGHNT, YENEEA. The V segment lost 5 bases and the J segment 1 base; nucleotides outside the gene matches: 4. The sequence came from a woman aged 25-40 years with COVID-19, enrolled during active disease. The material sequenced was peripheral blood. The chain couples TRBV11-3 to TRBJ1-1; 7 nucleotides align to TRBD1. CDR3 DNA: TGTGCCAGCAGCCTACAGGGGAAGAACACTGAAGCTTTCTTT. Translation: CASSLQGKNTEAFF.